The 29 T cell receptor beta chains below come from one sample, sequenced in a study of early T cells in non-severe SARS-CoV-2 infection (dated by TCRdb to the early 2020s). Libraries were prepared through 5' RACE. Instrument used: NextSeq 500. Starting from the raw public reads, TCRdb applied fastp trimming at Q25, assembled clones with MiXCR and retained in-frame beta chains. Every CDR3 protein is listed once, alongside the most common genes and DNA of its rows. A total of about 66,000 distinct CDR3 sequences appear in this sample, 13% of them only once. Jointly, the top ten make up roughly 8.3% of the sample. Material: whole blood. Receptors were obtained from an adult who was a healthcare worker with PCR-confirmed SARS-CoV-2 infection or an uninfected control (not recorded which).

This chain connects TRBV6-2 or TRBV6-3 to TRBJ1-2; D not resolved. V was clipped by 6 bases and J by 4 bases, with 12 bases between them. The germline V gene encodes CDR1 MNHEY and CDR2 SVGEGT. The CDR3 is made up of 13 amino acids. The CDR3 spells CASRPTLSYGYTF. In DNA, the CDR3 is TGTGCCAGCAGACCGACACTGTCCTATGGCTACACCTTC.

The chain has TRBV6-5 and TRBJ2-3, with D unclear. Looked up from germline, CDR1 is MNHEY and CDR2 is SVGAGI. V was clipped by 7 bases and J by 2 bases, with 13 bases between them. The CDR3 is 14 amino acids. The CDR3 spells CASKDTYTTDTQYF. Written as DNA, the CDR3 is TGTGCCAGCAAAGACACCTACACCACAGATACGCAGTATTTT.

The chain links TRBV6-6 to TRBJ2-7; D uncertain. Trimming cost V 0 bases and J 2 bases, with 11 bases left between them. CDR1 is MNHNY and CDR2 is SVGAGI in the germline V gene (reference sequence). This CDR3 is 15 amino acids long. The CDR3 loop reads CASSYSGQETYEQYF. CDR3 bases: TGTGCCAGCAGTTACTCAGGGCAGGAAACCTACGAGCAGTACTTC.

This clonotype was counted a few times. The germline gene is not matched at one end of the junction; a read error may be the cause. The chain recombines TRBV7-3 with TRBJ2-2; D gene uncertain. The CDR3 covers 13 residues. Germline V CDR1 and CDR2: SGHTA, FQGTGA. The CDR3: CASRPRNAGELFF. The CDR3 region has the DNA TGTGCCAGCAGACCTAGGAACGCCGGGGAGCTGTTTTTT.

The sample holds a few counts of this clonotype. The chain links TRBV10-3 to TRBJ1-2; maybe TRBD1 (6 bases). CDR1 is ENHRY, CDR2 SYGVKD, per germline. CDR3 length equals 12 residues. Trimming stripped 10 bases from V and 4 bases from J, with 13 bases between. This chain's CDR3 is CATQGFSYGYTF. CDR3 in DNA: TGTGCCACACAGGGTTTTAGCTATGGCTACACCTTC.

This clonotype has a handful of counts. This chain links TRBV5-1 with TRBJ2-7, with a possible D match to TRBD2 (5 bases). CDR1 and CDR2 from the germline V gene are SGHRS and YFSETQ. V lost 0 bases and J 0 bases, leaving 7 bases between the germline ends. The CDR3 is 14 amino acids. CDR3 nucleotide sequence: TGCGCCAGCAGCTTGGAGCGGATCTCCTACGAGCAGTACTTC. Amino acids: CASSLERISYEQYF.

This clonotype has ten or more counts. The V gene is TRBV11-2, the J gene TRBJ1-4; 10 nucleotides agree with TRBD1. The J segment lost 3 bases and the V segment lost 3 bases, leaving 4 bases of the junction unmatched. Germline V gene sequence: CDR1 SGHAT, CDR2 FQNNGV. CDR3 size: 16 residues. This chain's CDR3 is CASSFVGTGANEKLFF. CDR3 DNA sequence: TGTGCCAGCAGCTTTGTTGGGACAGGGGCTAATGAAAAACTGTTTTTT.

For the CDR3, the DNA is TGTGCCATCAGACAGTACACTGAAGCTTTCTTT. Residues: CAIRQYTEAFF. The chain employs TRBV10-3 and TRBJ1-1; D ambiguous. V dropped 6 bases and J dropped 3 bases, with 5 bases sitting between them. Germline assignment: CDR1 ENHRY and CDR2 SYGVKD. The CDR3 totals 11 residues.

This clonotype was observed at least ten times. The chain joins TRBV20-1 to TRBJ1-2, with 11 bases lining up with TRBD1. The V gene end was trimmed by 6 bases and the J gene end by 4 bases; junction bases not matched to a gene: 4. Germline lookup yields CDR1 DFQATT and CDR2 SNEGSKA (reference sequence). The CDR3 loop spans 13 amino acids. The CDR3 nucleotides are TGCAGTGCGGACAGGGGGCTGGTCTATGGCTACACCTTC. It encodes CSADRGLVYGYTF.

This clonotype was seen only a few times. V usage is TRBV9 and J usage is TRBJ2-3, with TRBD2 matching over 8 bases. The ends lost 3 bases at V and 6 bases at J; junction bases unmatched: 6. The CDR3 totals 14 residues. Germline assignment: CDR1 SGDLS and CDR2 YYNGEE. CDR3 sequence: CASSEGLGADTQYF. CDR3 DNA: TGTGCCAGCAGCGAGGGACTAGGGGCGGATACGCAGTATTTT.

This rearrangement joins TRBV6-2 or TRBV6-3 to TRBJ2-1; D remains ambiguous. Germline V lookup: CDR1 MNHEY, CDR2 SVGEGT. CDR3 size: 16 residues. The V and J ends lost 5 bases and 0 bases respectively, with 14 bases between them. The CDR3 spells CASSPWAVRSYNEQFF. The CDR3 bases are TGTGCCAGCAGTCCCTGGGCTGTTCGCTCCTACAATGAGCAGTTCTTC.

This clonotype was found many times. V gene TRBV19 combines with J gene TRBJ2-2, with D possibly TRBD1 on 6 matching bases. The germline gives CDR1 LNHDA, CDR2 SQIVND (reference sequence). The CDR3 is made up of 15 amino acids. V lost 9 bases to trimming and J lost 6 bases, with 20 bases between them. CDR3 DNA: TGTGCCAGCAAAACCCAAGGGGACATGTCCGGGGAGCTGTTTTTT. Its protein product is CASKTQGDMSGELFF.

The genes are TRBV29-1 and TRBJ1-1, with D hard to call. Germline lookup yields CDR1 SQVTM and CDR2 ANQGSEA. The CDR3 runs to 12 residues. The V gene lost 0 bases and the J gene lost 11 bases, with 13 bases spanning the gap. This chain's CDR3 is CSVEDLGVGAFF. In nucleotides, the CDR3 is TGCAGCGTTGAAGATCTGGGAGTGGGGGCTTTCTTT.

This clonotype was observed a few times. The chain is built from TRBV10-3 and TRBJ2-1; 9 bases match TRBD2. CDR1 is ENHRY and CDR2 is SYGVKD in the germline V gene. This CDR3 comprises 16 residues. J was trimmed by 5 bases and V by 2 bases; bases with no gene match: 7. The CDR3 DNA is TGTGCCATCAGTGAGCGGAGCGGGAGGTGGGACAATGAGCAGTTCTTC. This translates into CAISERSGRWDNEQFF.

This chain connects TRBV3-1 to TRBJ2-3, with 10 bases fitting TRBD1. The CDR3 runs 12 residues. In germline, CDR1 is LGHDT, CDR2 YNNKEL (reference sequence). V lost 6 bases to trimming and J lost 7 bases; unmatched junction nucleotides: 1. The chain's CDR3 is CASRDRGNTQYF. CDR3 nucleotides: TGTGCCAGCAGGGACAGGGGGAATACGCAGTATTTT.

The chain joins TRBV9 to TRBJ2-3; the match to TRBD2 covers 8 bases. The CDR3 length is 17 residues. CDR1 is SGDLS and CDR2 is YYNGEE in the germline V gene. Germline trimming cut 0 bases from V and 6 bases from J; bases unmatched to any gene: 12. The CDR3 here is CASSVADWGAGADTQYF. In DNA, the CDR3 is TGTGCCAGCAGCGTAGCCGACTGGGGAGCGGGAGCGGATACGCAGTATTTT.

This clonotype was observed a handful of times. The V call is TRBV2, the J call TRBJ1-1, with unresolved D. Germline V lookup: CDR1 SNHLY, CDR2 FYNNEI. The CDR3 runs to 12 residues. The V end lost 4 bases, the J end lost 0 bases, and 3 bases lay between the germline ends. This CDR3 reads CASSGLNTEAFF. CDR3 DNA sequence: TGTGCCAGCAGTGGCCTGAACACTGAAGCTTTCTTT.

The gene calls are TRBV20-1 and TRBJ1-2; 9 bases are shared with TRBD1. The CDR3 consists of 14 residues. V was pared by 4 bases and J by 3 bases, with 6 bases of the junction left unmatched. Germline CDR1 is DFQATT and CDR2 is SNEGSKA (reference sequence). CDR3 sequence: CSAKFRDRDYGYTF. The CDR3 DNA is TGCAGTGCTAAGTTCCGGGACAGGGACTATGGCTACACCTTC.

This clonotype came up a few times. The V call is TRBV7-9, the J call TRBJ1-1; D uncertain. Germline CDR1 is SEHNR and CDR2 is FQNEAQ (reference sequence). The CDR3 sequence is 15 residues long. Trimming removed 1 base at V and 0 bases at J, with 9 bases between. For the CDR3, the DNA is TGTGCCAGCAGCTTAGGGGGAAACCTGAACACTGAAGCTTTCTTT. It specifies CASSLGGNLNTEAFF.

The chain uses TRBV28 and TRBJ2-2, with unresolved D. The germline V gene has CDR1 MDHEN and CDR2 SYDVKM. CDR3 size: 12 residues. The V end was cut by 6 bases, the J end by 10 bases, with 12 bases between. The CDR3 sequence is CASRQPPAELFF. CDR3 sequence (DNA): TGTGCCAGCAGGCAACCTCCTGCGGAGCTGTTTTTT.

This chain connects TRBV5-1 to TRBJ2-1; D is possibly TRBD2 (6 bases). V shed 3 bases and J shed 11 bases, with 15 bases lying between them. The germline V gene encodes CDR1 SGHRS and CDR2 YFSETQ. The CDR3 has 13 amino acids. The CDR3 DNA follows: TGCGCCAGCAGCTCGTCTGGGGGGACGAAGCAGTTCTTC. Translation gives CASSSSGGTKQFF.

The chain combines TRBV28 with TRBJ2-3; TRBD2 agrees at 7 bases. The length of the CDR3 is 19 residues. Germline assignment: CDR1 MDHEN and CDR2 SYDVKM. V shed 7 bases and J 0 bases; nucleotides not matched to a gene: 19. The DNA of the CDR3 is TGTGCCAGCACCCCCTCGCAGCGGGGCCGCAAATCTAGCACAGATACGCAGTATTTT. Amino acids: CASTPSQRGRKSSTDTQYF. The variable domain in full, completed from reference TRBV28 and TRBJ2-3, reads DVKVTQSSRYLVKRTGEKVFLECVQDMDHENMFWYRQDPGLGLRLIYFSYDVKMKEKGDIPEGYSVSREKKERFSLILESASTNQTSMYLCASTPSQRGRKSSTDTQYFGPGTRLTVL.

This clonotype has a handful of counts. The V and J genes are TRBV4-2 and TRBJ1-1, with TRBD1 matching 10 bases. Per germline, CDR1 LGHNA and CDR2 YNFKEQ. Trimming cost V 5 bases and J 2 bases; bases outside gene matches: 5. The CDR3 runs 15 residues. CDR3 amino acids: CASSRRTGGNTEAFF. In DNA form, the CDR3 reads TGTGCCAGCAGCAGAAGGACAGGGGGAAACACTGAAGCTTTCTTT.

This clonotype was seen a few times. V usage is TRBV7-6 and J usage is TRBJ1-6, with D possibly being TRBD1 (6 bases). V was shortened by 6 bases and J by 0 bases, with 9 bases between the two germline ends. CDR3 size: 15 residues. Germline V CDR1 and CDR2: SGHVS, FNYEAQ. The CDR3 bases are TGTGCCAGCAGTTCGGACAGCTCCTATAATTCACCCCTCCACTTT. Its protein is CASSSDSSYNSPLHF. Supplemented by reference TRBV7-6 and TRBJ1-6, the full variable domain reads GAGVSQSPRYKVTKRGQDVALRCDPISGHVSLYWYRQALGQGPEFLTYFNYEAQQDKSGLPNDRFSAERPEGSISTLTIQRTEQRDSAMYRCASSSDSSYNSPLHFGNGTRLTVT.

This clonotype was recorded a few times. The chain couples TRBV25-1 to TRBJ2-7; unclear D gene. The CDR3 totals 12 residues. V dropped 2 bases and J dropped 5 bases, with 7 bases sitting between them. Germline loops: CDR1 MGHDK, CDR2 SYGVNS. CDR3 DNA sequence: TGTGCCAGCAGTGAAGCTAGGGACGAGCAGTACTTC. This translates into CASSEARDEQYF.

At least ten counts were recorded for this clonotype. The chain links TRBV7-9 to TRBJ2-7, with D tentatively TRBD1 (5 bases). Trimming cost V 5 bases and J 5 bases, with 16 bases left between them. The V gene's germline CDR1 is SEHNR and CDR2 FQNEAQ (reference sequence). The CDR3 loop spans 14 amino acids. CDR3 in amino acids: CASSRPKGHDEQYF. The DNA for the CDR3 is TGTGCCAGCAGCCGCCCGAAGGGGCATGACGAGCAGTACTTC.

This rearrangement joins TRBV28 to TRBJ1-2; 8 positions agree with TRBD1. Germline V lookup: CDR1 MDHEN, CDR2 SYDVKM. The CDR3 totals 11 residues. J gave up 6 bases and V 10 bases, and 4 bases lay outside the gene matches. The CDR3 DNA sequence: TGTGCCATTACAGGGGGACATGGCTACACCTTC. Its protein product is CAITGGHGYTF.

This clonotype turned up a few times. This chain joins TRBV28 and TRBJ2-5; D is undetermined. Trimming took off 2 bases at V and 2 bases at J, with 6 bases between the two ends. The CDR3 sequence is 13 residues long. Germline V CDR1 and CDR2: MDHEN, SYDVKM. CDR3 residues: CASSLSRQETQYF. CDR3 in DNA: TGTGCCAGCAGTTTAAGCAGACAAGAGACCCAGTACTTC.

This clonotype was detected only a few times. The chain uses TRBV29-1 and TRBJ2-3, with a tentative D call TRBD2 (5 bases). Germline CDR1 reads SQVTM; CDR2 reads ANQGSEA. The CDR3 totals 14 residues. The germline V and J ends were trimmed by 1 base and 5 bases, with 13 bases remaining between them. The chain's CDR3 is CSVEGVARLDTQYF. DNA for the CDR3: TGCAGCGTTGAAGGCGTAGCGCGGTTAGATACGCAGTATTTT.